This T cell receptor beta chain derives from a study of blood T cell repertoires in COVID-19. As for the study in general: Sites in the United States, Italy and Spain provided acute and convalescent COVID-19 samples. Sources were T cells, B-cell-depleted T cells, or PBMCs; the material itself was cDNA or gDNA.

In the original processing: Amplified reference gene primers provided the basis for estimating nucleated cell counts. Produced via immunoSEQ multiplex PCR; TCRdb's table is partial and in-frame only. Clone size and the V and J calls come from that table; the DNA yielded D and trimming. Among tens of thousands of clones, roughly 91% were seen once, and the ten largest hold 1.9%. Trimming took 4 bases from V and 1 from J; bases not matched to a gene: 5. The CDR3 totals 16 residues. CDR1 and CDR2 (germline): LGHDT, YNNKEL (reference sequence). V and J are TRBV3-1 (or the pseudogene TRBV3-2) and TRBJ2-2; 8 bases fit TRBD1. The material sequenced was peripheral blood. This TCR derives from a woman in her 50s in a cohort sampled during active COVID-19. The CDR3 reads CASSPTGTGNTGELFF. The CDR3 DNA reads TGTGCCAGCAGCCCGACGGGGACAGGGAACACCGGGGAGCTGTTTTTT.